This T cell receptor beta chain was observed in a study of blood T cell repertoires in COVID-19. In the original workflow: By means of reference gene primer amplification, nucleated cell counts were estimated. Sequencing used immunoSEQ multiplex PCR; TCRdb keeps in-frame clones, though not all of them. That table is the source of V, J and clone size, and D and trimming were worked out from the DNA. The table has approximately 100,000 clones, 80% to 90% seen once; the top ten hold around 25%. Germline CDR1 reads SSHAT; CDR2 reads FNYEAQ (reference sequence). The CDR3 has 16 amino acids. Between the trimmed V and J ends, which lost 4 bases and 4 bases, there was a span of 16 bases.

The clonotype originates from a man between 60 and 75 years old with acute or convalescent COVID-19. Sample: peripheral blood. The chain couples TRBV7-7 to TRBJ2-2; possible D gene TRBD1, 6 bases. The chain's CDR3 is CASSSTPGQITGELFF. The CDR3 nucleotides are TGTGCCAGCAGCTCTACACCCGGACAGATCACCGGGGAGCTGTTTTTT.